The next 31 T cell receptor beta chains were all read from a single sample in a study of CD8 T cells in Susac syndrome. Random hexamers primed reverse transcription of about 0.5 to 1 ug RNA. In TCRdb, the immunoSEQ multiplex PCR reads were re-called with MiXCR into one record per CDR3 protein. The sample contains about 200,000 distinct CDR3 sequences, about 95% of which appear only once. Specimen: CD4+ T cells from PBMCs. The receptors stem from a human donor with multiple sclerosis.

The chain joins TRBV24-1 to TRBJ2-1; 8 bases match TRBD1. Germline values: CDR1 KGHDR, CDR2 SFDVKD. J lost 3 bases, V lost 2 bases, and 8 bases had no gene match. The CDR3 is made up of 17 amino acids. The CDR3 spells CATSDSPGTGIYNEQFF. The CDR3 DNA reads TGTGCCACCAGTGATTCCCCAGGGACAGGAATCTACAATGAGCAGTTCTTC.

J is TRBJ2-2 and V is TRBV3-1, with TRBD2 as a possible D gene (6 bases). Germline loops: CDR1 LGHDT, CDR2 YNNKEL (reference sequence). Between the trimmed V and J ends, which lost 4 bases and 6 bases, there was a span of 24 bases. The CDR3 is 18 residues long. This CDR3 is CASSRGLSKPRVAGELFF. Written as DNA, the CDR3 is TGTGCCAGCAGCCGGGGACTGAGTAAGCCGCGAGTGGCCGGGGAGCTGTTTTTT.

The rearrangement links TRBV5-1 to TRBJ2-2, with 7 positions matching TRBD1. Germline V lookup: CDR1 SGHRS, CDR2 YFSETQ. Germline trimming cut 0 bases from V and 0 bases from J; bases unmatched to any gene: 2. The CDR3 is 16 residues long. The CDR3 bases are TGCGCCAGCAGCTTGGGGGACAGTACGAACACCGGGGAGCTGTTTTTT. Encoded protein: CASSLGDSTNTGELFF.

The chain combines TRBV6-5 with TRBJ1-1; no firm D call. This CDR3 has 11 amino acids. In germline, CDR1 is MNHEY, CDR2 SVGAGI. Trimming pared 6 bases from V and 7 bases from J, leaving 9 bases between. CDR3: CASSSAREAFF. In nucleotides, the CDR3 is TGTGCCAGCAGCTCCGCCCGTGAAGCTTTCTTT.

The chain joins TRBV3-1 to TRBJ1-5, with TRBD1 matching 8 bases. The V segment lost 4 bases and the J segment 5 bases; nucleotides outside the gene matches: 10. Per germline, CDR1 LGHDT and CDR2 YNNKEL (reference sequence). The CDR3 sequence is 16 residues long. The DNA for the CDR3 is TGTGCCAGCAGCCTTGTCGACAGGGGTAAAGATCAGCCCCAGCATTTT. This gives the protein CASSLVDRGKDQPQHF.

CDR3 in DNA: TGTGCCAGCAGTGGGGAGGGGGACATTCAGTACTTC. Its protein product is CASSGEGDIQYF. The V and J genes are TRBV2 and TRBJ2-4; TRBD2 is a possible D gene (7 bases). The CDR3 is made up of 12 amino acids. The germline CDR1 and CDR2 sequences are SNHLY and FYNNEI. With 4 bases removed from V and 8 bases from J, the gap between germline ends came to 9 bases.

This clonotype was seen a single time. The chain employs TRBV5-6 and TRBJ1-2, with TRBD1 matching over 7 bases. Germline CDR1 and CDR2: SGHDT and YYEEEE. This CDR3 has 14 amino acids. After removal of 0 bases from V and 3 bases from J, the junction contained 2 bases not matched to a gene. CDR3 region: CASSLGQGHYGYTF. In DNA, the CDR3 is TGTGCCAGCAGCTTGGGACAGGGACACTATGGCTACACCTTC.

The chain combines TRBV3-1 with TRBJ2-5, with TRBD2 matching over 8 bases. Germline values: CDR1 LGHDT, CDR2 YNNKEL (reference sequence). V shed 2 bases and J 0 bases; nucleotides not matched to a gene: 2. This CDR3 comprises 15 residues. CDR3 sequence (DNA): TGTGCCAGCAGCCAAACTAGCGGCTACCAAGAGACCCAGTACTTC. Amino acids: CASSQTSGYQETQYF.

The chain uses TRBV24-1 and TRBJ2-1; 8 positions match TRBD1. Germline trimming cut 9 bases from V and 7 bases from J; bases unmatched to any gene: 4. The CDR3 is made up of 12 amino acids. The germline CDR1 and CDR2 sequences are KGHDR and SFDVKD. The CDR3 region is CATGQGINEQFF. The CDR3 DNA reads TGTGCCACCGGACAGGGCATAAATGAGCAGTTCTTC.

The rearrangement links TRBV27 to TRBJ2-7; the D gene could be TRBD1 or TRBD2 (6 bases each). The germline V and J ends were trimmed by 6 bases and 3 bases, with 18 bases remaining between them. Germline CDR1 and CDR2: MNHEY and SMNVEV (reference sequence). The CDR3 covers 15 residues. DNA for the CDR3: TGTGCCAGCAGGAGGAGGGGGGAACTCTACTACGAGCAGTACTTC. Translating gives CASRRRGELYYEQYF.

This clonotype was observed once. The V gene is TRBV30, the J gene TRBJ1-5, with a tentative D call TRBD1 (6 bases). The V end was cut by 5 bases, the J end by 6 bases, with 20 bases between. The CDR3 is 15 residues long. CDR1 and CDR2 from the germline V gene are GTSNPN and SVGIG (reference sequence). As DNA, the CDR3 is TGTGCCTGGGACACAGGGAGCCCTGGAACTCAGCCCCAGCATTTT. Translation: CAWDTGSPGTQPQHF.

The chain combines TRBV24-1 with TRBJ2-1, with 9 bases matching TRBD2. CDR1 and CDR2 (germline): KGHDR, SFDVKD. This CDR3 contains 13 residues. V dropped 5 bases and J dropped 8; count of bases not matched to a gene: 3. The CDR3: CATSGGRADEQFF. DNA of the CDR3: TGTGCCACCAGTGGCGGGAGGGCCGATGAGCAGTTCTTC.

This clonotype was detected only once. The rearrangement uses TRBV20-1 and TRBJ1-1; D not resolved. The CDR3 sequence is 14 residues long. The germline gives CDR1 DFQATT, CDR2 SNEGSKA (reference sequence). V was clipped by 1 base and J by 2 bases, with 11 bases between them. The CDR3 region is CSARVGSGNTEAFF. As DNA, the CDR3 is TGCAGTGCTAGAGTAGGATCCGGCAACACTGAAGCTTTCTTT.

The chain has TRBV18 and TRBJ2-3; D may be TRBD2 (5 bases). CDR1 KGHSH and CDR2 LQKENI come from the germline V gene. The CDR3 contains 14 residues. Trimming cost V 3 bases and J 0 bases, with 7 bases left between them. The chain's CDR3 is CASSPAGSTDTQYF. The CDR3, as DNA: TGTGCCAGCTCACCGGCGGGTAGCACAGATACGCAGTATTTT. The full variable domain, with the rest looked up from reference TRBV18 and TRBJ2-3, is NAGVMQNPRHLVRRRGQEARLRCSPMKGHSHVYWYRQLPEEGLKFMVYLQKENIIDESGMPKERFSAEFPKEGPSILRIQQVVRGDSAAYFCASSPAGSTDTQYFGPGTRLTVL.

A few counts support this clonotype. The chain uses TRBV6-1 and TRBJ1-1; D is uncertain. CDR3 length: 14 amino acids. V lost 5 bases, J lost 3 bases, and 13 bases lay in between. CDR1 is MNHNS, CDR2 SASEGT, per germline. CDR3 DNA sequence: TGTGCCAGCAGTCTGGGGTGGTTGGACACTGAAGCTTTCTTT. It specifies CASSLGWLDTEAFF.

The chain links TRBV12-3 or TRBV12-4 to TRBJ1-2, with TRBD1 identical over 9 bases. CDR3 length: 14 residues. V shed 8 bases and J 8 bases; nucleotides not matched to a gene: 12. For the CDR3, the DNA is TGTGCCAGCGGACTCCAGGACAGGGGCGGAGGCTACACCTTC. It codes for CASGLQDRGGGYTF.

V gene TRBV19 combines with J gene TRBJ1-5; no firm D call. V was cut by 4 bases and J by 5 bases, with 6 bases left in between. The CDR3 loop spans 12 amino acids. CDR1 and CDR2 from the germline V gene are LNHDA and SQIVND (reference sequence). The DNA of the CDR3 is TGTGCCAGTAGTACGTGGGATCAGCCCCAGCATTTT. This translates into CASSTWDQPQHF.

The V call is TRBV20-1, the J call TRBJ1-5, with a tentative D call TRBD1 (6 bases). The V gene lost 3 bases and the J gene lost 5 bases, with 11 bases spanning the gap. The CDR3 length is 13 residues. The germline V gene has CDR1 DFQATT and CDR2 SNEGSKA (reference sequence). The CDR3 loop is CSARGGGYQPQHF. Here the CDR3 DNA reads TGCAGTGCTAGGGGAGGGGGGTATCAGCCCCAGCATTTT.

The gene calls are TRBV29-1 and TRBJ1-1; 8 nucleotides line up with TRBD1. CDR1 and CDR2 from the germline V gene are SQVTM and ANQGSEA. This CDR3 has 13 amino acids. V trimming: 6 bases; J trimming: 2 bases; junction bases outside the gene matches: 5. CDR3 in DNA: TGCAGCGTAGAACAGGGGGTAAACACTGAAGCTTTCTTT. Translated: CSVEQGVNTEAFF.

The CDR3 DNA sequence: TGTGCCAGCAGTTCCTTGGGACCGAGCGGGGGCTACACCTTC. This encodes CASSSLGPSGGYTF. The chain links TRBV6-5 to TRBJ1-2; D possibly corresponds to TRBD1 (5 bases). Between the trimmed V and J ends, which lost 4 bases and 8 bases, there was a span of 17 bases. This CDR3 contains 14 residues. Germline CDR1 reads MNHEY; CDR2 reads SVGAGI.

The chain has TRBV7-2 and TRBJ2-7; D is undetermined. Trimming left V 1 base short and J 7 bases short, with 17 bases between. From germline, CDR1 is SGHTA and CDR2 FQGNSA. This CDR3 is 15 amino acids long. The CDR3: CASSLDWGGRREQYF. CDR3 bases: TGTGCCAGCAGCTTAGATTGGGGTGGGCGGAGAGAGCAGTACTTC.

This clonotype appeared a single time. CDR3 DNA: TGTGCCAGCAGCTCATCGCGGGAGGGTTCCTACAATGAGCAGTTCTTC. Encoded protein: CASSSSREGSYNEQFF. This chain links TRBV9 with TRBJ2-1; 9 nucleotides agree with TRBD2. CDR3 size: 16 residues. The germline V gene encodes CDR1 SGDLS and CDR2 YYNGEE. Trimming removed 4 bases from V and 1 base from J; junction bases left unmatched: 6.

The rearrangement joins TRBV20-1 to TRBJ2-1; TRBD1 agrees at 8 bases. V trimming: 6 bases; J trimming: 10 bases; junction bases outside the gene matches: 11. Germline V gives CDR1 DFQATT, CDR2 SNEGSKA (reference sequence). CDR3 length: 13 residues. The CDR3 reads CSAAGTGSFEQFF. The CDR3 region has the DNA TGCAGTGCAGCCGGGACAGGATCCTTCGAGCAGTTCTTC.

The V call is TRBV12-3 or TRBV12-4, the J call TRBJ1-1, with TRBD1 as a possible D gene (6 bases). The V end was cut by 5 bases, the J end by 5 bases, with 9 bases between. There are 12 residues in the CDR3. The CDR3 DNA reads as TGTGCCAGCAGTAATACAGGGACTGAAGCTTTCTTT. Amino acid sequence: CASSNTGTEAFF.

V is TRBV10-2 and J is TRBJ2-7, with D perhaps matching TRBD1 (6 bases). Germline loops: CDR1 WSHSY, CDR2 SAAADI. CDR3 length: 12 amino acids. V lost 8 bases to trimming and J lost 5 bases, with 13 bases between them. In DNA, the CDR3 is TGCGCCAGCTTGACAGGTCTCGACGAGCAGTACTTC. Amino acids: CASLTGLDEQYF.

The J gene is TRBJ1-2, the V gene TRBV7-3; 8 bases map to TRBD1. V shed 5 bases, J shed 7 bases, and the junction held 6 bases outside the gene matches. Germline values: CDR1 SGHTA, CDR2 FQGTGA. The CDR3 is made up of 13 amino acids. CDR3 in amino acids: CASSPGQGTGYTF. The CDR3 DNA reads as TGTGCCAGCAGCCCCGGACAGGGTACTGGCTACACCTTC.

The V call is TRBV2, the J call TRBJ1-2; 8 bases fit TRBD1. The germline gives CDR1 SNHLY, CDR2 FYNNEI. V shed 3 bases and J 8 bases; nucleotides not matched to a gene: 5. The CDR3 contains 13 residues. Here the CDR3 reads CASSEDRVVGYTF. The CDR3 region has the DNA TGTGCCAGCAGTGAGGACAGGGTAGTGGGCTACACCTTC.

The chain couples TRBV5-1 to TRBJ1-4; 8 positions agree with TRBD1. This CDR3 is built from 15 residues. Looked up from germline, CDR1 is SGHRS and CDR2 is YFSETQ. The V gene end was trimmed by 3 bases and the J gene end by 6 bases; junction bases not matched to a gene: 7. CDR3 sequence reads: CASSSQGARDEKLFF. The CDR3 nucleotides are TGCGCCAGCAGCTCGCAGGGGGCCCGCGATGAAAAACTGTTTTTT. Variable domain in full (rest from reference TRBV5-1 and TRBJ1-4): KAGVTQTPRYLIKTRGQQVTLSCSPISGHRSVSWYQQTPGQGLQFLFEYFSETQRNKGNFPGRFSGRQFSNSRSEMNVSTLELGDSALYLCASSSQGARDEKLFFGSGTQLSVL.

V is TRBV5-1 and J is TRBJ2-5; 10 positions agree with TRBD2. The germline gives CDR1 SGHRS, CDR2 YFSETQ. V trimming: 2 bases; J trimming: 3 bases; junction bases outside the gene matches: 4. The CDR3 is 15 residues long. CDR3 nucleotides: TGCGCCAGCAGCTTCTCCGGGACTAGCGAAGAGACCCAGTACTTC. Its translation is CASSFSGTSEETQYF.

The V and J genes are TRBV2 and TRBJ1-2; unclear D gene. Germline V gene sequence: CDR1 SNHLY, CDR2 FYNNEI. The CDR3 sequence is 12 residues long. Between the trimmed V and J ends, which lost 2 bases and 7 bases, there was a span of 8 bases. The CDR3 coding sequence is TGTGCCAGCAGTGAATCGTTACTTGGCTACACCTTC. It is translated as CASSESLLGYTF.

V and J are TRBV6-5 and TRBJ2-1, with TRBD2 identical over 9 bases. CDR1 and CDR2 from the germline V gene are MNHEY and SVGAGI. This CDR3 has 15 amino acids. Unmatched junction bases numbered 7, after V lost 7 bases and J lost 3 bases. The CDR3 sequence: CASMGTRGGYNEQFF. DNA of the CDR3: TGTGCCAGCATGGGAACGCGGGGGGGCTACAATGAGCAGTTCTTC.